The rows below give T cell receptor beta chains drawn from one sample of a study of control samples from healthy donors and cancer patients. Sequencing was performed with immunoSEQ multiplex PCR; in TCRdb, only in-frame clones are kept and a portion is missing. Counted here are about 130,000 clones, under 95% occurring once; the ten biggest clones make up roughly 9.4%. Specimen: blood. The source is a man between 18 and 29 years old in good health. Each CDR3 is given with its conserved first and last residue. Each record gives: V gene, J gene, clone size, CDR3 protein. Clone size is not always given. Where it is, it says once, few, many or a class for expanded clones.

TRBV7-9	TRBJ2-3	.	CASSLRQGNTDTQYF
TRBV5-1	TRBJ1-2	.	CASSLEPGIGYGYTF
TRBV27	TRBJ1-2	few	CASSLSGSNGYTF
TRBV7-2	TRBJ1-1	.	CASSSRTGNTEAFF
TRBV5-1	TRBJ2-1	.	CASSFLAAGTSGGNEQFF
TRBV14	TRBJ1-2	.	CASSPLRTAKGNYGYTF
TRBV4-1	TRBJ2-7	.	CASSQVRWLAGSSSYEQYF
TRBV6-6	TRBJ1-1	.	CASTRREEAFF
TRBV2	TRBJ1-5	.	CASRPDRGNQPQHF
TRBV7-2	TRBJ2-7	.	CASSLASGTGLYEQYF
TRBV6-5	TRBJ2-3	.	CASNLRRSSTDTQYF
TRBV6-5	TRBJ1-1	.	CASSYRELNTEAFF
TRBV2	TRBJ2-1	once	CASGSSAHNEQFF
TRBV24-1	TRBJ1-4	.	CATSDSRTGTEKLFF
TRBV6-1	TRBJ2-1	.	CASSEGYRVSYNEQFF
TRBV29-1	TRBJ2-7	.	CSVGDTLYEQYF
TRBV11-2	TRBJ2-3	once	CASRPLAGGPGDTQYF
TRBV29-1	TRBJ2-5	.	CSVESAQRGETQYF
TRBV9	TRBJ2-7	.	CASSALDSPYRYEQYF
TRBV5-1	TRBJ1-2	.	CASSLTGVFYGYTF
TRBV3-1/TRBV3-2	TRBJ1-4	.	CASSQPQGATNEKLFF
TRBV5-1	TRBJ2-3	.	CASSSGTGEVDTQYF
TRBV18	TRBJ1-2	.	CASSLPNRGRSFGYTF
TRBV15	TRBJ1-2	.	CATSRDPQGSVYGYTF
TRBV30	TRBJ1-5	.	CAWSASTGNQPQHF
TRBV11-2	TRBJ1-2	.	CASSPIRDSRNYGYTF
TRBV13	TRBJ2-3	.	CATSIGTDTQYF
TRBV2	TRBJ2-3	.	CASSEFRGGTDTQYF
TRBV2	TRBJ2-3	.	CASSEGRAYSTDTQYF
TRBV11-2	TRBJ2-3	.	CASRQGDTQYF
TRBV18	TRBJ1-2	.	CASSARTGNYGYTF
TRBV23-1	TRBJ1-4	.	CASSQSTQGALPRCLTNEKLFF
TRBV7-6	TRBJ2-3	.	CASSLVYGGPRLNTQYF
TRBV9	TRBJ2-2	.	CASSVSGGELFF
TRBV6-4	TRBJ2-1	.	CASSEVAGGFDNEQFF
TRBV9	TRBJ1-1	.	CASSVGGAPSRDTEAFF
TRBV5-6	TRBJ2-7	.	CASSLGRQHEQYF
TRBV18	TRBJ1-5	.	CASSRDRSNQPQHF
TRBV4-1	TRBJ1-1	.	CASSHGDGGTEAFF
TRBV6-6	TRBJ1-6	.	CASRDRGSNSPLHF
TRBV30	TRBJ1-1	.	CAWSALGVNTEAFF
TRBV21-1	TRBJ2-7	.	CASSRAGSSEQYF